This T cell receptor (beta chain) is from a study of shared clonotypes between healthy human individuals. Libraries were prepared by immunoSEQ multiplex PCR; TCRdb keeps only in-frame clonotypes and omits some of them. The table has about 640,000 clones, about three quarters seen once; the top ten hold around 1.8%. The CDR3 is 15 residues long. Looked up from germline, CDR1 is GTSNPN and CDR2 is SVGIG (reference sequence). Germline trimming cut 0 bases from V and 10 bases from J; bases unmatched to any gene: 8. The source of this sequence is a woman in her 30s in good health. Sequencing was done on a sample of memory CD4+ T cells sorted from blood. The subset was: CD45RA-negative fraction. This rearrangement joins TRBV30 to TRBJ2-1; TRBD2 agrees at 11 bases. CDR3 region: CAWSVFSGRGQEQFF. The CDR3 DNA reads TGTGCCTGGAGTGTATTTAGCGGGAGGGGGCAGGAGCAGTTCTTC.